This TCR beta chain was captured in a study of human T cells and chemical hapten exposure. This CDR3 contains 15 residues. The germline CDR1 and CDR2 sequences are SGHTA and FQGNSA. J lost 6 bases, V lost 1 base, and 5 bases had no gene match. This clonotype has a count of ten or more. Described time point: pre-sensitization, week 0. Treatment here: therapeutic diphenylcyclopropenone sensitization with weekly scalp DPC. MiXCR, applied by TCRdb to the RACE reads, yields one record per CDR3 protein. The table lists about 380,000 distinct CDR3 sequences, 4.5% to 5.5% of them singletons. The chain combines TRBV7-2 with TRBJ2-7; 11 bases are shared with TRBD2. The sequence came from a woman between 45 and 65 years old with alopecia areata. Some clones in this sample may be carry-over from other donors' samples. The sample consisted of whole blood, taken in connection with sensitization to the hapten diphenylcyclopropenone (DPC). CDR3 residues: CASSLGVAGGVEQYF. The CDR3 DNA is TGTGCCAGCAGCTTAGGGGTAGCGGGAGGGGTCGAGCAGTACTTC.